The clone carrying this T cell receptor (beta chain) has more than one count but fewer than ten. The antigen remains unidentified. The entry originates in a study of T cell repertoires in cytomegalovirus infection. Whole-study context: Recently identified HLA-C-restricted and well-studied HLA-B-restricted CMV epitopes were used. An indication of both CMV infection and matching HLA type came from public TCR beta signatures.

Via MiXCR, TCRdb re-called the reads, giving one row per CDR3 protein. The table records approximately 910,000 distinct CDR3 sequences, around 32% of them present only once. Findings and caveats of the study: Cumulative frequency (of public TCR beta family members) identified carriers of CMV plus the relevant HLA. CMV-specific TCR beta clonotypes restricted by HLA-C dominated the ex vivo response.

The V gene lost 1 base and the J gene lost 3 bases, with 21 bases spanning the gap. CDR1 MNHNS and CDR2 SASEGT come from the germline V gene. The CDR3 has 18 residues. This sequence joins TRBV6-1 and TRBJ1-1; D might be TRBD1 (5 bases). The TCR sequence derives from a human donor in good health (CMV status not recorded). Some clones in this sample may be carry-over from other donors' samples. Sequencing was performed on cultured CD8+ T cells from PBMCs, taken from culture after CMV antigen stimulation. The CDR3 DNA is TGTGCCAGCAGTGAAGGCGGGGGAGGGGCCTTCGGGGACACTGAAGCTTTCTTT. Its protein is CASSEGGGGAFGDTEAFF.